This passage covers 27 T cell receptor beta chains from one sample sequenced in a study of cytomegalovirus exposure and HLA in healthy donors. The primer mix had 60 Vbeta and 13 Jbeta primers. The protocol was immunoSEQ multiplex PCR, while the TCRdb copy is restricted to in-frame clones and leaves out a portion. This table has under 150,000 clones, around three quarters appearing once. Material for sequencing was PBMCs. Every receptor here comes from a woman aged 40 to 55 in good health and CMV-seropositive.

The rearrangement joins TRBV18 to TRBJ2-1; 9 bases agree with TRBD2. CDR1 is KGHSH, CDR2 LQKENI, per germline. CDR3 length: 14 amino acids. J was trimmed by 9 bases and V by 3 bases; bases with no gene match: 6. The CDR3 loop reads CASSPGTSPGEQFF. The CDR3 DNA sequence: TGTGCCAGCTCACCTGGGACTAGCCCAGGTGAGCAGTTCTTC.

The gene calls are TRBV5-1 and TRBJ2-3, with 10 bases that match TRBD2. The CDR3 extends over 18 amino acids. Trimming cost V 0 bases and J 0 bases; bases outside gene matches: 7. Per the germline V gene, CDR1 is SGHRS and CDR2 is YFSETQ. CDR3 loop: CASSLAGQLAGSTDTQYF. The CDR3 DNA follows: TGCGCCAGCAGCTTGGCCGGGCAACTAGCGGGGAGCACAGATACGCAGTATTTT.

The chain recombines TRBV5-5 with TRBJ1-5; D remains unclear. The CDR3 is made up of 15 amino acids. Germline V gene data show CDR1 as SGHKS and CDR2 as YYEKEE (reference sequence). Trimming stripped 0 bases from V and 1 base from J, with 8 bases between. This CDR3 is CASSLVAASNQPQHF. CDR3 nucleotide sequence: TGTGCCAGCAGCTTGGTGGCAGCGAGCAATCAGCCCCAGCATTTT. The entire variable domain, with the rest obtained from reference TRBV5-5 and TRBJ1-5, is as follows: DAGVTQSPTHLIKTRGQQVTLRCSPISGHKSVSWYQQVLGQGPQFIFQYYEKEERGRGNFPDRFSARQFPNYSSELNVNALLLGDSALYLCASSLVAASNQPQHFGDGTRLSIL.

This chain joins TRBV27 and TRBJ2-7; D possibly corresponds to TRBD2 (5 bases). Germline CDR1 is MNHEY and CDR2 is SMNVEV (reference sequence). Trimming removed 9 bases from V and 2 bases from J, with 11 bases in between. This CDR3 is 12 amino acids long. CDR3 region: CASRSGPYEQYF. The CDR3 DNA sequence: TGTGCCAGTAGGAGCGGACCCTACGAGCAGTACTTC.

The V gene is TRBV5-1, the J gene TRBJ2-3, with D maybe TRBD2 (6 bases). The CDR3 covers 14 residues. Deletions cut 2 bases from V and 3 bases from J, with 10 bases between. CDR1 and CDR2 from the germline V gene are SGHRS and YFSETQ. CDR3 nucleotides: TGCGCCAGCAGCTTAGGGACTCCTACAGATACGCAGTATTTT. Amino acids: CASSLGTPTDTQYF.

This chain uses TRBV28 with TRBJ2-7, with a possible D match to TRBD1 (6 bases). V lost 7 bases and J 4 bases, leaving 17 bases between the germline ends. CDR3 length: 14 residues. The germline gives CDR1 MDHEN, CDR2 SYDVKM. CDR3 loop: CASTIQGRPYEQYF. In DNA, the CDR3 is TGTGCCAGCACCATACAGGGTCGGCCTTACGAGCAGTACTTC. The full variable domain, its missing parts supplied by reference TRBV28 and TRBJ2-7, is DVKVTQSSRYLVKRTGEKVFLECVQDMDHENMFWYRQDPGLGLRLIYFSYDVKMKEKGDIPEGYSVSREKKERFSLILESASTNQTSMYLCASTIQGRPYEQYFGPGTRLTVT.

This chain links TRBV7-2 with TRBJ1-1; D may be TRBD1 (6 bases). The CDR3 is 15 amino acids. The germline gives CDR1 SGHTA, CDR2 FQGNSA. The V gene lost 4 bases and the J gene lost 4 bases, with 16 bases spanning the gap. CDR3 in amino acids: CASSSRPGAGTEAFF. The CDR3 DNA reads TGTGCCAGCAGCTCCCGACCAGGGGCCGGCACTGAAGCTTTCTTT.

The chain's CDR3 is CAIRKGETQYF. The CDR3 DNA follows: TGTGCCATCAGGAAGGGGGAGACCCAGTACTTC. The V call is TRBV10-3, the J call TRBJ2-5, with D perhaps matching TRBD1 (5 bases). Germline lookup yields CDR1 ENHRY and CDR2 SYGVKD. The CDR3 spans 11 residues. Trimming took 6 bases from V and 5 from J, leaving 7 bases between them.

This clone was counted only a few times. V gene TRBV11-2 combines with J gene TRBJ2-3; D unresolved. Germline V gene data show CDR1 as SGHAT and CDR2 as FQNNGV. CDR3 length: 16 residues. V was shortened by 1 base and J by 9 bases, with 20 bases between the two germline ends. The CDR3 nucleotides are TGTGCCAGCAGCTTAGGGTTCTCCAACAGACCACGCACGCAGTATTTT. It codes for CASSLGFSNRPRTQYF.

Only one count was recorded for this clone. The rearrangement uses TRBV11-2 and TRBJ2-1; perhaps TRBD2 as D (6 bases). V shed 4 bases and J shed 6 bases, with 13 bases lying between them. The V gene's germline CDR1 is SGHAT and CDR2 FQNNGV. This CDR3 has 14 amino acids. CDR3 sequence reads: CASSWGVTGNEQFF. Here the CDR3 DNA reads TGTGCCAGCAGCTGGGGGGTCACGGGCAATGAGCAGTTCTTC.

The chain has TRBV27 and TRBJ2-1; the match to TRBD2 covers 10 bases. The junction had 8 bases not matched to a gene; V was cut back by 4 bases and J by 5 bases. Germline CDR1 reads MNHEY; CDR2 reads SMNVEV (reference sequence). CDR3 size: 16 residues. The CDR3 nucleotides read TGTGCCAGCAGTTCTGTACTAGCGGGGCAAAACAATGAGCAGTTCTTC. Translation gives CASSSVLAGQNNEQFF.

The chain links TRBV6-6 to TRBJ2-7, with D perhaps TRBD1 (5 bases). The length of the CDR3 is 14 residues. V lost 7 bases and J 4 bases, leaving 17 bases between the germline ends. CDR1 and CDR2 from the germline V gene are MNHNY and SVGAGI (reference sequence). The CDR3 DNA follows: TGTGCCAGCACTCCCGACAAAGGGGTTTACGAGCAGTACTTC. Encoded protein: CASTPDKGVYEQYF.

V is TRBV5-1 and J is TRBJ1-3; no clear D. V was trimmed by 4 bases and J by 0 bases, leaving 5 bases between them. Germline lookup yields CDR1 SGHRS and CDR2 YFSETQ. The CDR3 spans 13 residues. The CDR3 here is CASSPFSGNTIYF. CDR3 nucleotides: TGCGCCAGCAGCCCCTTCTCTGGAAACACCATATATTTT.

The gene calls are TRBV7-3 and TRBJ2-2, with D perhaps matching TRBD2 (6 bases). The CDR3 runs 16 residues. Germline CDR1 reads SGHTA; CDR2 reads FQGTGA. Trimming took off 5 bases at V and 1 base at J, with 14 bases between the two ends. The CDR3 sequence: CASSAAGGRNTGELFF. DNA for the CDR3: TGTGCCAGCAGCGCCGCTGGGGGGAGGAACACCGGGGAGCTGTTTTTT.

For this clone: Other nucleotide sequences from this sample produce the same CDR3. CDR3 sequence (DNA): TGTGCCAGCAGTTTCAGCTCCTACGAGCAGTACTTC. It codes for CASSFSSYEQYF. The V and J genes are TRBV28 and TRBJ2-7; D unclear. The CDR3 consists of 12 residues. Germline loops: CDR1 MDHEN, CDR2 SYDVKM. Trimming cost V 3 bases and J 0 bases, with 3 bases left between them.

The chain recombines TRBV7-2 with TRBJ2-1; 11 bases are a match to TRBD2. The CDR3 is 17 residues long. Trimming cost V 1 base and J 5 bases; bases outside gene matches: 7. From germline, CDR1 is SGHTA and CDR2 FQGNSA. In nucleotides, the CDR3 is TGTGCCAGCAGCTTAGACCCTATAGCGGGAGGGAACAATGAGCAGTTCTTC. Amino acid sequence: CASSLDPIAGGNNEQFF.

The rearrangement uses TRBV2 and TRBJ2-3; 9 nucleotides match TRBD2. The CDR3 loop spans 16 amino acids. J gave up 3 bases and V 6 bases, and 10 bases lay outside the gene matches. Germline assignment: CDR1 SNHLY and CDR2 FYNNEI. The CDR3 sequence: CASSDISGSDTDTQYF. The CDR3, as DNA: TGTGCCAGCAGCGATATTAGCGGGAGTGATACAGATACGCAGTATTTT.

The chain uses TRBV13 and TRBJ2-1; a weak D match, TRBD2 (6 bases). V was pared by 2 bases and J by 3 bases, with 23 bases between. Germline assignment: CDR1 PRHDT and CDR2 FYEKMQ (reference sequence). The CDR3 covers 19 residues. CDR3 loop: CASSLKTQARGTYYNEQFF. Written as DNA, the CDR3 is TGTGCCAGCAGCTTAAAAACACAAGCCCGGGGGACCTACTACAATGAGCAGTTCTTC.

The chain combines TRBV25-1 with TRBJ2-2; 8 nucleotides agree with TRBD2. This CDR3 is 16 amino acids long. The germline V gene has CDR1 MGHDK and CDR2 SYGVNS. Unmatched junction bases numbered 11, after V lost 6 bases and J lost 5 bases. This CDR3 reads CASSRWTSPSTGELFF. CDR3 nucleotides: TGTGCCAGCAGCCGATGGACTAGCCCTTCGACCGGGGAGCTGTTTTTT. The full variable domain, in which reference TRBV25-1 and TRBJ2-2 provide the parts outside the CDR3, is EADIYQTPRYLVIGTGKKITLECSQTMGHDKMYWYQQDPGMELHLIHYSYGVNSTEKGDLSSESTVSRIRTEHFPLTLESARPSHTSQYLCASSRWTSPSTGELFFGEGSRLTVL.

This chain's CDR3 is CASSRLAGGTGELFF. In nucleotides, the CDR3 is TGTGCCAGCAGTAGGCTAGCGGGAGGGACCGGGGAGCTGTTTTTT. The V call is TRBV2, the J call TRBJ2-2, with TRBD2 identical over 12 bases. The CDR3 loop spans 15 amino acids. In germline, CDR1 is SNHLY, CDR2 FYNNEI. V gave up 5 bases and J gave up 5 bases; unmatched junction bases: 3.

This clone was seen a handful of times. The chain joins TRBV2 to TRBJ1-2, with D possibly being TRBD1 (5 bases). Trimming took off 2 bases at V and 5 bases at J, with 9 bases between the two ends. CDR1 SNHLY and CDR2 FYNNEI come from the germline V gene. CDR3 length: 13 residues. The CDR3 is CASSESGTYGYTF. The CDR3 coding sequence is TGTGCCAGCAGTGAATCGGGGACTTATGGCTACACCTTC.

The chain combines TRBV28 with TRBJ1-6, with 8 bases aligning to TRBD1. The CDR3 extends over 14 amino acids. Per germline, CDR1 MDHEN and CDR2 SYDVKM. V was clipped by 7 bases and J by 7 bases; unmatched bases: 6. The CDR3 nucleotides read TGTGCCAGCACGAGGACAGGGCCAAATTCACCCCTCCACTTT. Translation gives CASTRTGPNSPLHF.

This clone was counted once. The V gene is TRBV5-4, the J gene TRBJ1-3; the D is unclear. The V gene's germline CDR1 is SGHNT and CDR2 YYREEE (reference sequence). This CDR3 is 16 amino acids long. Trimming took 4 bases from V and 0 from J, leaving 14 bases between them. CDR3 in amino acids: CASSRGGANSGNTIYF. In nucleotides, the CDR3 is TGTGCCAGCAGCCGAGGAGGAGCTAACTCTGGAAACACCATATATTTT.

J is TRBJ1-2 and V is TRBV25-1; possibly TRBD1 for D (5 bases). V dropped 0 bases and J dropped 4 bases, with 6 bases sitting between them. The CDR3 sequence is 13 residues long. Germline V gene data show CDR1 as MGHDK and CDR2 as SYGVNS. CDR3 sequence reads: CASSEYRAYGYTF. The CDR3 coding sequence is TGTGCCAGCAGTGAATACAGGGCCTATGGCTACACCTTC.

This chain links TRBV11-3 with TRBJ2-1, with D possibly being TRBD1 (6 bases). Per germline, CDR1 SGHNT and CDR2 YENEEA. Trimming left V 6 bases short and J 5 bases short, with 17 bases between. This CDR3 is 15 amino acids long. CDR3 sequence (DNA): TGTGCCAGCAGTTCTAGAGCAGGACAGAACAATGAGCAGTTCTTC. This codes for CASSSRAGQNNEQFF. The whole variable domain, filled in from reference TRBV11-3 and TRBJ2-1, reads EAGVVQSPRYKIIEKKQPVAFWCNPISGHNTLYWYLQNLGQGPELLIRYENEEAVDDSQLPKDRFSAERLKGVDSTLKIQPAELGDSAVYLCASSSRAGQNNEQFFGPGTRLTVL.

The rearrangement links TRBV6-1 to TRBJ2-1; TRBD2 is a possible D gene (6 bases). There are 14 residues in the CDR3. V shed 6 bases and J shed 5 bases, with 14 bases lying between them. Germline CDR1 reads MNHNS; CDR2 reads SASEGT. The CDR3, as DNA: TGTGCCAGCAGCCCCCCCGGAGGGGACAATGAGCAGTTCTTC. Amino acids: CASSPPGGDNEQFF.

The chain combines TRBV6-1 with TRBJ1-5, with D hard to call. Germline CDR1 and CDR2: MNHNS and SASEGT. V lost 7 bases, J lost 5 bases, and 9 bases lay in between. The CDR3 length is 12 residues. CDR3 sequence (DNA): TGTGCCAGCAACCTGAGGGATCAGCCCCAGCATTTT. Its translation: CASNLRDQPQHF.